The 14 T cell receptor beta chains listed next were all sequenced from one sample in a study of cytomegalovirus exposure and HLA in healthy donors. PCR involved 60 Vbeta and 13 Jbeta primers. Profiled with immunoSEQ multiplex PCR; TCRdb holds only in-frame clones, not every one. The sample yields about 200,000 clones, approximately 78% seen once. The sequenced material came from PBMCs. The receptors stem from a woman aged 40 to 50 in good health and CMV-seronegative.

A few counts support this clone. Because the CDR3's place on the DNA is in doubt, the DNA is left out and the CDR3 is given as listed by TCRdb. CDR3 residues: CSVEDRVSTSGQFF. The chain is built from TRBV29-1 and TRBJ2-1; the table's D call TRBD2 went unverified against the DNA. The CDR3 length is 14 residues, termini included. In germline, CDR1 is SQVTM, CDR2 ANQGSEA.

In its sample, this clone was seen once. J is TRBJ2-3 and V is TRBV6-1; 7 bases agree with TRBD1. Germline V gives CDR1 MNHNS, CDR2 SASEGT. The CDR3 has 13 amino acids. The J segment lost 6 bases and the V segment lost 3 bases, leaving 3 bases of the junction unmatched. CDR3 DNA sequence: TGTGCCAGCAGTGATCAACAGGGGGATACGCAGTATTTT. Its protein is CASSDQQGDTQYF.

This clone turned up a few times. The chain uses TRBV19 and TRBJ2-7; D not certain. The V gene's germline CDR1 is LNHDA and CDR2 SQIVND (reference sequence). The CDR3 runs to 12 residues. V was clipped by 7 bases and J by 2 bases, with 9 bases between them. The CDR3 nucleotides are TGTGCCAGTACTGACGGAGCCTACGAGCAGTACTTC. As protein: CASTDGAYEQYF.

This chain uses TRBV6-1 with TRBJ2-2; TRBD1 matches 10 bases. The V segment lost 3 bases and the J segment 0 bases; nucleotides outside the gene matches: 4. CDR3 length equals 17 residues. Germline-derived CDR1 and CDR2 are MNHNS and SASEGT. Here the CDR3 reads CASSDRGQGANTGELFF. DNA for the CDR3: TGTGCCAGCAGTGACCGTGGACAGGGGGCGAACACCGGGGAGCTGTTTTTT.

The chain is built from TRBV27 and TRBJ2-7; D uncertain. V lost 2 bases and J 0 bases, leaving 11 bases between the germline ends. CDR3 length: 15 amino acids. Germline loops: CDR1 MNHEY, CDR2 SMNVEV (reference sequence). In nucleotides, the CDR3 is TGTGCCAGCAGTTTAGGGCTATTCGGCTCCTACGAGCAGTACTTC. It codes for CASSLGLFGSYEQYF.

This sequence joins TRBV7-9 and TRBJ2-7; 11 nucleotides agree with TRBD1. The ends lost 2 bases at V and 3 bases at J; junction bases unmatched: 3. CDR1 is SEHNR, CDR2 FQNEAQ, per germline (reference sequence). The CDR3 totals 15 residues. The chain's CDR3 is CASSLIGTGGYEQYF. DNA for the CDR3: TGTGCCAGCAGCTTAATTGGGACAGGGGGCTACGAGCAGTACTTC.

This chain uses TRBV7-9 with TRBJ1-4; D unclear. Trimming shortened V by 5 bases and J by 8 bases, and 6 bases separated the two germline ends. From germline, CDR1 is SEHNR and CDR2 FQNEAQ (reference sequence). The CDR3 runs to 11 residues. The CDR3 DNA sequence: TGTGCCAGCAGCCCAGGAGAAAAACTGTTTTTT. Its translation: CASSPGEKLFF.

This chain connects TRBV10-3 to TRBJ2-5; tentatively, D is TRBD2 (6 bases). The CDR3 runs 12 residues. V lost 10 bases and J lost 7, with 16 bases in between. Germline loops: CDR1 ENHRY, CDR2 SYGVKD. CDR3 in DNA: TGTGCCAATCGGCACCCCGGGGGGACCCAGTACTTC. This translates into CANRHPGGTQYF.

This clone was counted a single time. The chain links TRBV5-8 to TRBJ2-5, with D possibly TRBD2 on 5 matching bases. Germline V gene sequence: CDR1 SGHTS, CDR2 YDEGEE. CDR3 length: 14 amino acids. Trimming cost V 3 bases and J 5 bases, with 14 bases left between them. The CDR3 reads CASSYYSGWETQYF. The CDR3 DNA is TGTGCCAGCAGCTATTACAGCGGATGGGAGACCCAGTACTTC.

This clone was counted between two and nine times. This rearrangement joins TRBV30 to TRBJ1-3; D remains unclear. CDR3 length equals 15 residues. CDR1 and CDR2 (germline): GTSNPN, SVGIG (reference sequence). Trimming left V 3 bases short and J 0 bases short, with 12 bases between. CDR3 DNA sequence: TGTGCCTGGAGCCAGTTGGGCCGCTCTGGAAACACCATATATTTT. As protein: CAWSQLGRSGNTIYF.

The J gene is TRBJ2-1, the V gene TRBV19, with TRBD2 matching 10 bases. This CDR3 contains 16 residues. Germline CDR1 reads LNHDA; CDR2 reads SQIVND (reference sequence). The V and J ends lost 4 bases and 8 bases, in that order; junction bases with no gene match: 11. CDR3 in amino acids: CASSTSLAGVIYEQFF. CDR3 bases: TGTGCCAGTAGTACGTCCCTAGCGGGAGTCATCTATGAGCAGTTCTTC.

V usage is TRBV30 and J usage is TRBJ1-1; 7 nucleotides align to TRBD1. Germline CDR1 GTSNPN, CDR2 SVGIG (reference sequence). Trimming cost V 7 bases and J 5 bases; bases outside gene matches: 10. CDR3 size: 13 residues. CDR3 sequence: CAYSNRGSTEAFF. DNA of the CDR3: TGTGCCTACTCTAACAGGGGATCTACTGAAGCTTTCTTT.

The sample holds one count of this clone. V usage is TRBV19 and J usage is TRBJ2-3, with D possibly matching TRBD2 (6 bases). CDR1 and CDR2 from the germline V gene are LNHDA and SQIVND (reference sequence). The CDR3 is 14 amino acids. V was pared by 7 bases and J by 3 bases, with 14 bases between. The chain's CDR3 is CASTGLAGTDTQYF. Here the CDR3 DNA reads TGTGCCAGTACTGGACTGGCGGGAACAGATACGCAGTATTTT.

The chain recombines TRBV5-1 with TRBJ2-6; 12 bases fit TRBD1. Germline V lookup: CDR1 SGHRS, CDR2 YFSETQ. This CDR3 comprises 17 residues. The V segment lost 4 bases and the J segment 3 bases; nucleotides outside the gene matches: 5. The CDR3 is CASSVRDRGLGANVLTF. The DNA for the CDR3 is TGCGCCAGCAGCGTCCGGGACAGGGGGCTTGGGGCCAACGTCCTGACTTTC.